This T cell receptor beta chain comes out of a study of blood T cell repertoires in COVID-19. Study as a whole: PBMCs, B-cell-depleted T cells, or T cells provided the cDNA or gDNA that made up the material.

Germline V lookup: CDR1 SQVTM, CDR2 ANQGSEA. Trimming removed 7 bases from V and 1 base from J; junction bases left unmatched: 6. CDR3 length: 13 residues. Original data processing: Amplifying reference gene primers gave estimates of nucleated cell counts. The table came from immunoSEQ multiplex PCR; TCRdb's copy has only in-frame clones and leaves some out. V and J calls and clone size come straight from that table; D and trimming were deduced from the DNA. The data contain fewer than 25,000 clones, roughly 89% of them singletons. This TCR came from a human donor in a cohort sampled during active COVID-19. Sample: peripheral blood. The chain links TRBV29-1 to TRBJ2-5; 7 bases map to TRBD1. CDR3 sequence: CSGHDRVQETQYF. The CDR3 DNA reads as TGCAGCGGCCACGACAGGGTCCAAGAGACCCAGTACTTC.